These 32 T cell receptor beta chains came from one sample sequenced in a study of control samples from healthy donors and cancer patients. TCRdb keeps only in-frame clones here, not all; method: immunoSEQ multiplex PCR. Among roughly 150,000 clones listed, roughly 90% were seen once. Sequenced material: blood. These TCRs come from a man in his thirties or forties in good health.

The chain combines TRBV9 with TRBJ2-3; D possibly corresponds to TRBD2 (7 bases). This CDR3 spans 15 amino acids. V was pared by 1 base and J by 4 bases, with 13 bases between. Germline loops: CDR1 SGDLS, CDR2 YYNGEE. CDR3 bases: TGTGCCAGCAGCGTATCGGGGGGCCAGGCAGATACGCAGTATTTT. As protein: CASSVSGGQADTQYF.

The V gene is TRBV25-1, the J gene TRBJ2-7; 10 bases agree with TRBD1. Germline V gives CDR1 MGHDK, CDR2 SYGVNS. Trimming took 0 bases from V and 2 from J; bases not matched to a gene: 4. The length of the CDR3 is 16 residues. CDR3 in DNA: TGTGCCAGCAGTGAATATAAAGGACAGGGGGCCTACGAGCAGTACTTC. As protein: CASSEYKGQGAYEQYF.

This clone was detected once. The chain recombines TRBV19 with TRBJ1-3; possibly TRBD1 for D (5 bases). The CDR3 sequence is 16 residues long. V was clipped by 5 bases and J by 2 bases, with 16 bases between them. The germline V gene encodes CDR1 LNHDA and CDR2 SQIVND (reference sequence). The CDR3 protein is CASSSIGGAAGNTIYF. The CDR3 region has the DNA TGTGCCAGTAGTTCGATTGGGGGTGCGGCTGGAAACACCATATATTTT. Full variable domain (rest looked up from reference TRBV19 and TRBJ1-3): DGGITQSPKYLFRKEGQNVTLSCEQNLNHDAMYWYRQDPGQGLRLIYYSQIVNDFQKGDIAEGYSVSREKKESFPLTVTSAQKNPTAFYLCASSSIGGAAGNTIYFGEGSWLTVV.

The chain links TRBV25-1 to TRBJ2-3; 9 nucleotides match TRBD1. Germline V lookup: CDR1 MGHDK, CDR2 SYGVNS. J lost 2 bases, V lost 1 base, and 7 bases had no gene match. The CDR3 has 17 residues. DNA for the CDR3: TGTGCCAGCAGTGAATCGTCCGGGACAGGGCCCACAGATACGCAGTATTTT. It is translated as CASSESSGTGPTDTQYF.

The chain combines TRBV3-1 (or the pseudogene TRBV3-2) with TRBJ2-5; 7 bases are a match to TRBD1. V lost 5 bases, J lost 2 bases, and 11 bases stayed unmatched. This CDR3 is 16 amino acids long. Germline V CDR1 and CDR2: LGHDT, YNNKEL (reference sequence). The CDR3 loop reads CASSERDSGKQETQYF. The CDR3 nucleotides are TGTGCCAGCAGCGAAAGGGACAGTGGTAAACAAGAGACCCAGTACTTC.

The gene calls are TRBV20-1 and TRBJ2-1, with 9 bases matching TRBD2. V gave up 3 bases and J gave up 7 bases; unmatched junction bases: 10. CDR1 and CDR2 from the germline V gene are DFQATT and SNEGSKA (reference sequence). CDR3 length: 15 amino acids. The CDR3 region is CSASGGRALTNEQFF. DNA of the CDR3: TGCAGTGCTAGTGGCGGGAGGGCCTTAACGAATGAGCAGTTCTTC.

The CDR3 reads CASSPGPYTQYF. CDR3 nucleotides: TGTGCCAGCAGCCCCGGCCCCTATACGCAGTATTTT. V gene TRBV2 combines with J gene TRBJ2-3; D gene unclear. Germline values: CDR1 SNHLY, CDR2 FYNNEI. V was pared by 6 bases and J by 7 bases, with 11 bases between. The CDR3 contains 12 residues. Drawing the rest from reference TRBV2 and TRBJ2-3, the complete variable domain is EPEVTQTPSHQVTQMGQEVILRCVPISNHLYFYWYRQILGQKVEFLVSFYNNEISEKSEIFDDQFSVERPDGSNFTLKIRSTKLEDSAMYFCASSPGPYTQYFGPGTRLTVL.

This clone was seen just once. The V and J genes are TRBV5-8 and TRBJ1-6; 9 positions match TRBD1. This CDR3 is 16 amino acids long. After removal of 0 bases from V and 10 bases from J, the junction contained 8 bases not matched to a gene. Germline V gene sequence: CDR1 SGHTS, CDR2 YDEGEE. The CDR3 DNA reads TGTGCCAGCAGCTTGGGGGGACAGGGAAATAGCTCACCCCTCCACTTT. Encoded protein: CASSLGGQGNSSPLHF.

The gene calls are TRBV10-3 and TRBJ2-7, with a tentative D call TRBD1 (6 bases). V gave up 4 bases and J gave up 7 bases, with 11 bases separating them. CDR3 length: 12 residues. Germline CDR1 ENHRY, CDR2 SYGVKD. The CDR3 nucleotides are TGTGCCATCAGTGTGGGGGCTCGGGAGCAGTACTTC. Translating gives CAISVGAREQYF.

This clone was counted once. The chain has TRBV5-1 and TRBJ2-1; D unclear. V was shortened by 3 bases and J by 0 bases, with 16 bases between the two germline ends. The CDR3 covers 17 residues. From germline, CDR1 is SGHRS and CDR2 YFSETQ. DNA for the CDR3: TGCGCCAGCAGCTCGTCACTCAACCCAAACTCCTACAATGAGCAGTTCTTC. It is translated as CASSSSLNPNSYNEQFF.

The gene calls are TRBV24-1 and TRBJ1-1, with D possibly matching TRBD1 (5 bases). This CDR3 spans 13 amino acids. Per the germline V gene, CDR1 is KGHDR and CDR2 is SFDVKD. Trimming cost V 9 bases and J 1 base, with 11 bases left between them. CDR3 DNA: TGTGCCACCCGGGGGGGGTCGAACACTGAAGCTTTCTTT. Translation: CATRGGSNTEAFF.

CDR3 sequence: CATSDLAENTEAFF. CDR3 DNA sequence: TGTGCCACCAGTGATTTGGCGGAGAACACTGAAGCTTTCTTT. The genes are TRBV24-1 and TRBJ1-1, with D unresolved. Germline V CDR1 and CDR2: KGHDR, SFDVKD. CDR3 size: 14 residues. Between the trimmed V and J ends, which lost 0 bases and 1 base, there was a span of 5 bases.

This chain connects TRBV5-1 to TRBJ1-2; D is undetermined. Germline assignment: CDR1 SGHRS and CDR2 YFSETQ. The V end lost 0 bases, the J end lost 8 bases, and 11 bases lay between the germline ends. CDR3 length: 13 residues. This CDR3 is CASSLVVGEGYTF. CDR3 in DNA: TGCGCCAGCAGCTTGGTGGTGGGTGAGGGCTACACCTTC.

CDR3 DNA sequence: TGTGCCAGCAGCCACTGGCGGGGGTTTGATGAGCAGTACTTC. Residues: CASSHWRGFDEQYF. V gene TRBV3-1 (or the pseudogene TRBV3-2) combines with J gene TRBJ2-7; 7 nucleotides agree with TRBD2. The ends lost 3 bases at V and 7 bases at J; junction bases unmatched: 9. CDR3 length: 14 amino acids. Germline-derived CDR1 and CDR2 are LGHDT and YNNKEL (reference sequence).

The rearrangement uses TRBV9 and TRBJ1-1, with D tentatively TRBD1 (5 bases). Germline V lookup: CDR1 SGDLS, CDR2 YYNGEE. CDR3 length equals 14 residues. Deletions cut 0 bases from V and 3 bases from J, with 9 bases between. This CDR3 is CASSVVGEYTEAFF. CDR3 in DNA: TGTGCCAGCAGCGTAGTGGGGGAGTACACTGAAGCTTTCTTT.

V gene TRBV7-7 combines with J gene TRBJ1-1, with a tentative D call TRBD1 (5 bases). CDR3 length: 13 amino acids. CDR1 is SSHAT, CDR2 FNYEAQ, per germline (reference sequence). V gave up 3 bases and J gave up 4 bases, with 9 bases separating them. This CDR3 reads CASSLKGPTEAFF. The CDR3 DNA follows: TGTGCCAGCAGCTTGAAGGGGCCCACTGAAGCTTTCTTT.

This clone showed up just once. The V and J genes are TRBV6-2 or TRBV6-3 and TRBJ2-1; no clear D. V was trimmed by 2 bases and J by 14 bases, leaving 19 bases between them. Germline CDR1 is MNHEY and CDR2 is SVGEGT. The CDR3 is 14 amino acids. The CDR3 sequence: CASSYPHRDSSKFF. CDR3 coding DNA: TGTGCCAGCAGTTACCCCCATAGAGATAGTTCGAAGTTCTTC.

The chain couples TRBV3-1 (or the pseudogene TRBV3-2) to TRBJ2-7; 11 nucleotides agree with TRBD1. The germline V gene has CDR1 LGHDT and CDR2 YNNKEL (reference sequence). The CDR3 runs to 14 residues. J was trimmed by 6 bases and V by 3 bases; bases with no gene match: 4. Here the CDR3 DNA reads TGTGCCAGCAGCCAGGCCGGGACAGGGGGCGAGCAGTACTTC. It codes for CASSQAGTGGEQYF.

This chain links TRBV15 with TRBJ2-1; no firm D call. CDR1 and CDR2 from the germline V gene are LNHNV and YYDKDF (reference sequence). The CDR3 has 14 amino acids. V lost 5 bases and J 0 bases, leaving 8 bases between the germline ends. CDR3: CATSAEDSYNEQFF. For the CDR3, the DNA is TGTGCCACCAGCGCCGAAGACTCCTACAATGAGCAGTTCTTC.

CDR3 in amino acids: CASGERQLEGNTIYF. CDR3 nucleotides: TGCGCCAGCGGAGAGCGACAGCTGGAAGGAAACACCATATATTTT. This chain joins TRBV10-1 and TRBJ1-3; a possible D gene is TRBD1 (5 bases). The CDR3 loop spans 15 amino acids. Trimming left V 8 bases short and J 4 bases short, with 18 bases between. The germline V gene has CDR1 WNHNN and CDR2 SYGVQD (reference sequence).

V gene TRBV5-3 combines with J gene TRBJ2-2; TRBD2 is a possible D gene (5 bases). TRBV5-3 is filed as an ORF, its function uncertain. The CDR3 sequence is 14 residues long. V shed 4 bases and J shed 6 bases, with 13 bases lying between them. CDR3 nucleotides: TGTGCCAGAAGCGCACCGGGGAAACCCGGGGAGCTGTTTTTT. As protein: CARSAPGKPGELFF.

The CDR3 DNA sequence: TGTGCCAGCAGTCAGATTCACGAAGCTTTCTTT. This gives the protein CASSQIHEAFF. The J gene is TRBJ1-1, the V gene TRBV6-2 or TRBV6-3; D is uncertain. The CDR3 spans 11 residues. The V and J ends lost 5 bases and 8 bases respectively, with 9 bases between them. CDR1 is MNHEY and CDR2 is SVGEGT in the germline V gene.

The CDR3 spells CASSSATSKDGNTEAFF. In DNA, the CDR3 is TGTGCCAGCAGCTCTGCTACCTCCAAGGACGGTAACACTGAAGCTTTCTTT. The rearrangement links TRBV5-8 to TRBJ1-1; unclear D gene. Looked up from germline, CDR1 is SGHTS and CDR2 is YDEGEE. CDR3 length equals 17 residues. Trimming took 3 bases from V and 2 from J, leaving 20 bases between them.

V is TRBV11-1 and J is TRBJ2-4, with D perhaps being TRBD1 or TRBD2 (5 bases each). CDR1 and CDR2 (germline): SGHAT, FQDESV (reference sequence). The germline V and J ends were trimmed by 5 bases and 9 bases, with 17 bases remaining between them. The CDR3 extends over 14 amino acids. CDR3 loop: CASSPRGLPGIQYF. The DNA for the CDR3 is TGTGCCAGCAGCCCCCGGGGCCTCCCGGGCATTCAGTACTTC.

The rearrangement links TRBV24-1 to TRBJ2-7; D gene uncertain. V shed 5 bases and J shed 3 bases, with 10 bases lying between them. Per the germline V gene, CDR1 is KGHDR and CDR2 is SFDVKD. This CDR3 is built from 13 residues. This CDR3 reads CATSVAAGYEQYF. The CDR3 nucleotides read TGTGCCACCAGTGTCGCTGCCGGCTACGAGCAGTACTTC.

V usage is TRBV7-2 and J usage is TRBJ1-6; 8 bases agree with TRBD1. Germline V gives CDR1 SGHTA, CDR2 FQGNSA. V lost 6 bases to trimming and J lost 3 bases; unmatched junction nucleotides: 4. The CDR3 extends over 15 amino acids. The CDR3 bases are TGTGCCAGCAGTCTAACAGGGGGCTATAATTCACCCCTCCACTTT. As protein: CASSLTGGYNSPLHF.

This clone was counted a single time. The chain employs TRBV18 and TRBJ1-2, with 8 bases that match TRBD1. J lost 6 bases, V lost 6 bases, and 3 bases had no gene match. Germline values: CDR1 KGHSH, CDR2 LQKENI. The CDR3 is made up of 12 amino acids. The CDR3 loop is CASSSTGDGYTF. The CDR3 coding sequence is TGTGCCAGCTCCTCGACAGGGGATGGCTACACCTTC.

The CDR3 here is CASSLDFRAIYEQYF. Written as DNA, the CDR3 is TGCGCCAGCAGCTTGGATTTTCGGGCGATCTACGAGCAGTACTTC. J is TRBJ2-7 and V is TRBV5-1; D is unclear. V was trimmed by 0 bases and J by 3 bases, leaving 13 bases between them. This CDR3 has 15 residues. CDR1 SGHRS and CDR2 YFSETQ come from the germline V gene.

The rearrangement joins TRBV10-3 to TRBJ1-2; D uncertain. The CDR3 runs to 17 residues. The germline V gene has CDR1 ENHRY and CDR2 SYGVKD. Trimming shortened V by 0 bases and J by 4 bases, and 18 bases separated the two germline ends. The CDR3 spells CAISESLADHQTYGYTF. CDR3 DNA: TGTGCCATCAGTGAGTCCTTGGCAGACCACCAAACCTATGGCTACACCTTC.

This clone was detected a few times. The chain employs TRBV29-1 and TRBJ1-1, with D possibly matching TRBD1 (5 bases). V lost 5 bases and J lost 0, with 13 bases in between. CDR3 size: 14 residues. Per the germline V gene, CDR1 is SQVTM and CDR2 is ANQGSEA. This chain's CDR3 is CSVPGGNMNTEAFF. The CDR3, as DNA: TGCAGCGTTCCGGGGGGGAACATGAACACTGAAGCTTTCTTT. Supplemented by reference TRBV29-1 and TRBJ1-1, the full variable domain reads SAVISQKPSRDICQRGTSLTIQCQVDSQVTMMFWYRQQPGQSLTLIATANQGSEATYESGFVIDKFPISRPNLTFSTLTVSNMSPEDSSIYLCSVPGGNMNTEAFFGQGTRLTVV.

The chain joins TRBV6-2 or TRBV6-3 to TRBJ2-1, with 7 bases matching TRBD2. The CDR3 is made up of 15 amino acids. V shed 4 bases, J shed 4 bases, and the junction held 7 bases outside the gene matches. CDR1 and CDR2 (germline): MNHEY, SVGEGT. This chain's CDR3 is CASSFGGREYNEQFF. CDR3 DNA sequence: TGTGCCAGCAGTTTCGGGGGGAGAGAGTACAATGAGCAGTTCTTC.

The genes are TRBV6-5 and TRBJ1-4; a weak D match, TRBD1 (6 bases). Trimming took 8 bases from V and 8 from J, leaving 21 bases between them. Germline CDR1 reads MNHEY; CDR2 reads SVGAGI. The CDR3 has 15 amino acids. This CDR3 reads CASRGTGYEGEKLFF. DNA for the CDR3: TGTGCCAGCCGAGGAACAGGGTACGAAGGGGAAAAACTGTTTTTT.